This T cell receptor beta chain was identified in a study of control samples from healthy donors and cancer patients (dated by TCRdb to between 2020 and 2021). The V end gives up 5 bases and the J end 7 bases, leaving 7 bases in the junction not matched to a gene. CDR1 is given as KGHSH and CDR2 as LQKENI, both from the germline V gene. There are 14 amino acids in the CDR3, from cysteine to phenylalanine inclusive. Of the read, only the CDR3 DNA is kept; its 42 bases are in frame from base 1. Library construction relied on the immunoSEQ multiplex PCR assay. Not all clones reach the TCRdb copy of this immuneACCESS table, which keeps in-frame sequences only. Checked studies attribute under half of the gap to unresolved V genes and leave the rest unexplained. The table for this sample lists 190,000 or so clones; roughly 93% of them were counted only once. Roughly 1.5% of the sample is taken by the ten largest.

Concerning this clone itself: The antigen it recognizes is unknown. No much larger clone is present one base from it, and per-base qualities are unavailable.

Sequencing was carried out using blood. The sequence derives from a man aged 18 to 30 in good health. The chain joins TRBV18 to TRBJ2-7; 11 central nucleotides agree with TRBD1. CDR3 sequence: CASSAGQGAREQYF. The bases are TGTGCCAGCTCAGCCGGACAGGGGGCAAGAGAGCAGTACTTC.